This is a list of T cell receptor beta chains from one sample in a study of technical replicates of blood from a handful of donors. Repertoires were generated with immunoSEQ multiplex PCR, while TCRdb's copy carries only in-frame clones and drops some. The table records tens of thousands of clones, 80% to 90% of them present only once. The specimen was PBMCs. These receptor sequences come from a human donor in good health. Some clones in this sample may be carry-over from other donors' samples. Both conserved end residues are part of each CDR3. The D gene is left open where the match is weak. Not all rows give a size; the values are once, few, many and, for expanded clones, a class.

D gene,J gene,V gene,clone size,CDR3 protein,CDR3 DNA
TRBD1,TRBJ1-3,TRBV7-9,.,CASSRDRNYGTSGNTIYF,TGTGCCAGCAGCCGGGACAGGAACTATGGTACCTCTGGAAACACCATATATTTT
.,TRBJ2-1,TRBV10-2,.,CASRQGSGNEQFF,TGCGCCAGCAGACAGGGATCGGGCAATGAGCAGTTCTTC
.,TRBJ2-1,TRBV9,.,CASSVALSDEQFF,TGTGCCAGCAGCGTAGCTCTAAGCGATGAGCAGTTCTTC
.,TRBJ1-2,TRBV7-2,.,CASSDTWGGAYGYTF,TGTGCCAGCAGCGACACCTGGGGAGGGGCCTATGGCTACACCTTC
.,TRBJ1-5,TRBV7-2,.,CASSLTRDQPQHF,TGTGCCAGCAGCCTCACCCGGGATCAGCCCCAGCATTTT
TRBD2,TRBJ2-3,TRBV7-7,.,CASSRGLAGGSDTQYF,TGTGCCAGCAGCCGTGGCCTAGCGGGGGGATCAGATACGCAGTATTTT
.,TRBJ1-1,TRBV4-1,.,CASSQPLTGRDRTEAFF,TGCGCCAGCAGCCAACCCTTAACGGGCAGGGATCGTACTGAAGCTTTCTTT
.,TRBJ2-5,TRBV4-2,.,CASSRGELGVRETQYF,TGTGCCAGCAGCCGGGGGGAACTAGGAGTCAGAGAGACCCAGTACTTC
.,TRBJ2-2,TRBV5-6,.,CASSLVRQGTGELFF,TGTGCCAGCAGCTTGGTGAGGCAGGGGACCGGGGAGCTGTTTTTT
TRBD2,TRBJ2-7,TRBV7-7,.,CASSLGSGSYEQYF,TGTGCCAGCAGCTTAGGTAGCGGGTCCTACGAGCAGTACTTC
.,TRBJ2-5,TRBV7-9,.,CASSPTLTGETQYF,TGTGCCAGCAGCCCCACCTTGACGGGAGAGACCCAGTACTTC
.,TRBJ2-5,TRBV9,.,CASSGGGGETQYF,TGTGCCAGCAGCGGGGGAGGCGGGGAGACCCAGTACTTC
TRBD1,TRBJ2-2,TRBV7-2,.,CASSPHDRGRSGELFF,TGTGCCAGCAGCCCCCACGACAGGGGGCGTTCCGGGGAGCTGTTTTTT
.,TRBJ2-1,TRBV27,.,CASRPGHSSSYNEQFF,TGTGCCAGCAGACCGGGACACAGCAGCTCCTACAATGAGCAGTTCTTC
.,TRBJ2-7,TRBV4-1,.,CASSYSSANYEQYF,TGCGCCAGCAGCTACTCTAGCGCTAATTACGAGCAGTACTTC
TRBD2,TRBJ2-3,TRBV9,.,CASSAAGGPTDTQYF,TGTGCCAGCAGCGCAGCGGGGGGCCCAACAGATACGCAGTATTTT
.,TRBJ2-2,TRBV2,.,CASSVNTGELFF,TGTGCCAGTTCGGTGAACACCGGGGAGCTGTTTTTT
.,TRBJ1-6,TRBV7-2,.,CASSLVGGRASYNSPLHF,TGTGCCAGCAGCTTAGTAGGGGGGAGGGCCTCCTATAATTCACCCCTCCACTTT
TRBD2,TRBJ2-5,TRBV19,once,CASSIQSGGAVRETQYF,TGTGCCAGTAGTATCCAAAGCGGGGGGGCCGTCAGGGAGACCCAGTACTTC
.,TRBJ2-3,TRBV11-3,.,CASSEASSTDTQYF,TGTGCCAGCAGCGAGGCATCGAGCACAGATACGCAGTATTTT
.,TRBJ2-2,TRBV7-6,.,CASSLSQTGELFF,TGTGCCAGCAGCTTATCCCAAACCGGGGAGCTGTTTTTT
.,TRBJ2-3,TRBV5-1,.,CASSPTGDTDTQYF,TGCGCCAGCAGCCCCACGGGTGACACAGATACGCAGTATTTT
.,TRBJ2-7,TRBV10-3,.,CAISVVAGSSYEQYF,TGTGCCATCAGTGTGGTTGCAGGAAGCTCCTACGAGCAGTACTTC
TRBD1,TRBJ1-1,TRBV16,.,CASSQYTGQGLATEAFF,TGTGCCAGCAGCCAATATACGGGACAGGGTCTGGCCACTGAAGCTTTCTTT
TRBD1,TRBJ1-2,TRBV4-2,.,CASSQSRQGGNGYTF,TGTGCCAGCAGTCAATCCCGACAGGGAGGTAATGGCTACACCTTC
TRBD2,TRBJ2-7,TRBV6-1,.,CASSGGTSGRPEQYF,TGTGCCAGCAGTGGAGGGACTAGCGGCCGGCCCGAGCAGTACTTC
.,TRBJ1-2,TRBV6-1,.,CASSEGVGGAGFYGYTF,TGTGCCAGCAGTGAAGGTGTTGGAGGCGCGGGGTTCTATGGCTACACCTTC
TRBD2,TRBJ2-1,TRBV30,.,CAWTSGESGNEQFF,TGTGCCTGGACTAGCGGGGAATCGGGCAATGAGCAGTTCTTC
.,TRBJ1-3,TRBV30,.,CAWTTGNSGNTIYF,TGTGCCTGGACGACGGGAAACTCTGGAAACACCATATATTTT
TRBD1,TRBJ2-5,TRBV2,.,CASRRDSEETQYF,TGTGCCAGCAGGAGGGACAGTGAAGAGACCCAGTACTTC
TRBD2,TRBJ2-1,TRBV6-5,.,CASPFPSGHNEQFF,TGTGCCAGCCCTTTCCCTAGCGGCCACAATGAGCAGTTCTTC
TRBD2,TRBJ2-7,TRBV27,.,CATRGGNEQYF,TGTGCCACCCGGGGGGGGAACGAGCAGTACTTC
TRBD2,TRBJ2-1,TRBV7-2,.,CASSSTSRASYNEQFF,TGTGCCAGCAGCTCGACTAGCAGAGCATCCTACAATGAGCAGTTCTTC
.,TRBJ2-2,TRBV6-5,.,CASSYSGSGELFF,TGTGCCAGCAGCTACAGCGGGTCCGGGGAGCTGTTTTTT
TRBD1,TRBJ1-2,TRBV2,.,CASSVKGAINGYTF,TGTGCCAGCAGTGTGAAGGGGGCGATTAATGGCTACACCTTC
.,TRBJ1-2,TRBV29-1,.,CSVDPLSSGYTF,TGCAGCGTTGACCCGCTCAGTAGCGGCTACACCTTC
.,TRBJ2-3,TRBV11-3,.,CASSLGQESTDTQYF,TGTGCCAGCAGCTTAGGACAGGAGAGCACAGATACGCAGTATTTT
.,TRBJ1-2,TRBV6-5,.,CASSPRGLTRGYTF,TGTGCCAGCAGCCCTAGGGGGTTAACAAGAGGCTACACCTTC
TRBD2,TRBJ2-3,TRBV11-2,.,CASSLGLAGTQYF,TGTGCCAGCAGCTTAGGACTAGCGGGAACGCAGTATTTT
TRBD2,TRBJ2-2,TRBV19,.,CASRSGRGSGGTGELFF,TGTGCCAGTAGATCAGGGAGGGGTAGCGGGGGAACCGGGGAGCTGTTTTTT
.,TRBJ2-2,TRBV7-9,large,CASSPVSFTGELFF,TGTGCCAGCAGCCCTGTTAGTTTCACCGGGGAGCTGTTTTTT